The source of this T cell receptor (beta chain) is a study of cytomegalovirus exposure and HLA in healthy donors (dated by TCRdb to about 2017). With respect to the entire study: An earlier analysis of about 560 of the donors reported about 260 Gb of sequence data and 90 million to 120 million unique TCR beta sequences obtained from 150 million to 200 million T cells. To predict cytomegalovirus infection status, the study combined high-throughput TCR immunosequencing, statistical association of individual TCRs with disease status, and machine learning. Of the roughly 390 genotyped donors, over 80% were placed in the genetic ancestry cluster associated with self-reported Caucasian donors. All discovery cohort repertoires had been generated on a single sequencing platform. Across roughly 420 genotyped donors of the cohort, an average of about 250,000 unique TCR beta nucleotide sequences per donor were sequenced, and 15% to 20% of those sequences were non-productive. An early release that covered fewer than 800 HLA-typed donors contained about 300 gigabases of sequencing data and 80 million or so unique TCR sequences. Using immunosequencing, the study profiled T cell repertoires from 640 or so subjects and related those repertoires to cytomegalovirus serostatus. Class I and class II HLA loci were covered by the typing at four-digit resolution. In addition to the first cohort of 650 to 800 subjects, a separate validation cohort of some 120 different subjects was used. A handful of DR-DQ haplotypes were handled as single units for association and clustering because linkage in the cohort was strong. Rather than using new phenotypic data, the later analysis identified candidate immune exposures from TCR beta sequences and from how often those sequences occurred across donors. Genome-wide SNP genotypes for about 65% of the 666 donors were used in a later genetic analysis, which treated that subset as a discovery cohort. In a later analysis, previously published TCR beta repertoires from more than 500 donors were re-analyzed and high-resolution HLA genotyping was added so that TCR occurrence patterns could be studied. Alongside the repertoire data, information on donor age, sex, ethnicity and CMV serostatus was compiled. An earlier analysis of some 500 of the donors used high-throughput TCR beta sequencing to judge whether each TCR beta V gene segment behaved as functional or pseudogenic. The study was designed to test whether signatures of past pathogen exposure could be identified by cataloging public T cell receptors. Typing coverage differed by locus: A, B, C, DRB1 and DQB1 were typed in roughly 629-640 donors, DQA1 in roughly 510, DPA1 in 600 to 610, and DPB1 in about 450. General study outcomes and caveats: Because HLA typing was missing for some donors at each locus, association tests included only the typed subset. CMV serostatus was the only immune exposure information available for the cohort. In a later genetic analysis, a missense DCLRE1C variant was associated with V-gene and J-gene trimming of TCR beta chains, and the association was replicated in an independent cohort. A few of the identified cytomegalovirus-associated TCR beta chains were confirmed in vitro to be specific for cytomegalovirus antigens. Because the 87-base-pair reads could not distinguish some IMGT-functional V segments, including TRBV6-2 and TRBV6-3, those segments were excluded. The classifier was reported to diagnose cytomegalovirus status with high specificity and sensitivity in both the original and validation cohorts. A cluster of highly shared sequence variants was judged likely to represent a technical artifact of the sequencing pipeline. When HLA alleles, especially DR and DQ, strongly co-occurred, TCR associations were difficult to assign to individual alleles. In the study, around 150 TCR beta chains were listed as associated with cytomegalovirus. According to a later genetic analysis, donors in an Asian-associated ancestry cluster had fewer N-insertions in productive TCRs than the roughly 700-donor mean. In a later analysis, some 18,000 TCR beta sequences were associated with specific HLA alleles at a false discovery rate of 0.05. A further reported finding was that TCR beta sequences accurately predicted the HLA-A and HLA-B alleles for most subjects in the first cohort. According to a later analysis, parvovirus B19, influenza, CMV and Epstein-Barr virus appeared linked to several top co-occurrence clusters. The presence/absence analyses assumed that sequencing depth was roughly uniform across donors, and that assumption may not be true. In an earlier analysis of more than 500 of the donors, most TCR beta V segments appeared in productive rearrangements about 90% or about 30% of the time, broadly matching IMGT annotations. The authors suggested that the approach could potentially be generalized to other disease states and immunological phenotypes. The earlier analysis of some 540 of the donors excluded some 15 rarely observed V segments, including chromosome 9 orphons, because counts were too low. Linkage disequilibrium might explain the correlated functional status among segregating V segments, but an unknown experimental factor could not be ruled out. The cohort was sequenced for TCR beta chains only, and without alpha or paired-chain data the features that could be detected were limited. According to a later analysis, most CMV-associated TCR beta chains appeared to be HLA-restricted, and the HLA associations seemed to be driven largely by CMV exposure. According to a later analysis, TCR association rates differed among HLA loci, with DRB1 alleles showing the most associated TCRs and HLA-C alleles showing the fewest. Most TCR sequences were observed very rarely across donors, whereas some public TCRs were present in many individuals. A later analysis found that HLA-associated TCR beta chains were more clonally expanded and had lower generation probabilities than equally common non-associated chains.

From its cysteine to its phenylalanine, the CDR3 spans 14 amino acids. Only the CDR3 part of the read is kept: 42 bases, read in frame from the first base. CDR1 and CDR2, looked up from the germline V gene, are SGHTA and FQGNSA. After removal of 5 bases from V and 8 bases from J, the junction retains 11 bases not matched to a gene. The sample holds a few counts of this clone. Its antigen specificity is not known. Base qualities are not recorded, but no much larger clone differs from it by a single base. The cohort was made up of 650 to 700 healthy bone marrow donors. At the time of sampling, every cohort member was nominally healthy, though immune exposures that went unrecorded were likely present. The donor tested CMV seronegative, placing the donor among the approximately 400 seronegative members of the cohort. Every donor gave a peripheral blood sample, and the peripheral blood mononuclear cells from that sample were used for TCR beta sequencing. Genomic DNA extraction from the blood cell samples was performed with the Qiagen DNeasy Blood Extraction Kit.

Libraries were built with the immunoSEQ multiplex PCR assay. For the multiplex PCR, a mixture combining 60 forward primers for TCR Vbeta segments and 13 reverse primers for TCR Jbeta segments was used. Amplification of the CDR3 region of rearranged TCR beta genes was performed with a multiplex PCR assay on genomic DNA. On the Illumina HiSeq System, the amplified TCR beta libraries were sequenced as 87-base-pair reads. The original pipeline was this. In a later analysis, some 80 million unique TCR beta chains were counted across the roughly 670 repertoires, and around 10 million of these chains were shared by at least two donors. Raw reads were error-corrected and collapsed into unique sequences with a nearest-neighbor algorithm that merged closely related sequences to remove PCR and sequencing errors. V, D and J gene segments were assigned by aligning CDR3 sequences to IMGT reference sequences. For a sequence to be retained, a match of at least six nucleotides to both a V gene segment and a J gene segment was required. Rearrangements were called productive when the CDR3 lacked stop codons and stayed in frame with V and J; all others were non-productive. Following IMGT convention, CDR3 was defined as the stretch from the second conserved V-encoded cysteine up to the conserved J-encoded phenylalanine. In an earlier analysis of more than 550 of the donors, sequences lacking an unambiguous match to a single V gene segment were excluded. An earlier analysis of some 500 of the donors classified V segments as functional when productive rearrangements were above 56.7% and as segregating when the standard deviation between donors was above 5%. A statistical classification framework was built to diagnose cytomegalovirus status from the catalog of TCR beta chain sequences. In a later analysis, V and J genes were assigned by comparing TCR nucleotide sequences against IMGT/GENE-DB human TR gene sequences. Using the TCRdist pipeline, a later analysis assigned CDR3 sequences along with most-parsimonious VDJ recombination scenarios. In a later analysis, each TCR beta chain was defined by its CDR3 amino acid sequence together with its V-gene family, and reads without a unique V-gene family were excluded. To address suspected cross-contamination and a sequencing artifact, a later analysis removed around 590 highly shared, low-generation-probability nucleotide sequences. A later analysis calculated a clonal expansion index for each public chain from normalized within-repertoire ranks of inferred template counts. Generation probabilities in a later analysis came from a VDJ recombination model fitted to out-of-frame rearrangements, and those results were checked against IGoR. In a later analysis, hypergeometric tests were used to score TCR-TCR, TCR-HLA and TCR-CMV co-occurrence, with a repertoire-size bias correction applied to TCR pairs. In a later analysis, false discovery rates were estimated by permuting HLA or CMV assignments 20 times. In a later analysis, co-occurring TCRs were grouped using DBSCAN, with TCRdist sequence similarity added in when clustering inside HLA-allele-positive subsets. Co-occurrence clustering excluded repertoires with fewer than 30,000 or more than 120,000 public chains, plus five with anomalous nucleotide sharing. TCRdb limited this immuneACCESS table to in-frame rearrangements with V and J called. A share of clones is missing; checked studies link under half to unresolved V genes, and the rest is unexplained. Clone size and the V and J calls come from that table; the DNA yielded D and trimming. The sample table contains roughly 60,000 clones; only one count was recorded for approximately 83% of them. The ten top clones hold roughly 4.5% of the sample.

This sequence uses TRBV7-2 and TRBJ1-2; 7 bases in the middle match TRBD1. Sample: PBMCs. The origin of this receptor is a man aged 30 to 45 in good health and CMV-seronegative. The CDR3 corresponds to CASSLQQGTRGYTF. The DNA is TGTGCCAGCAGCCTCCAACAGGGGACTAGGGGCTACACCTTC.